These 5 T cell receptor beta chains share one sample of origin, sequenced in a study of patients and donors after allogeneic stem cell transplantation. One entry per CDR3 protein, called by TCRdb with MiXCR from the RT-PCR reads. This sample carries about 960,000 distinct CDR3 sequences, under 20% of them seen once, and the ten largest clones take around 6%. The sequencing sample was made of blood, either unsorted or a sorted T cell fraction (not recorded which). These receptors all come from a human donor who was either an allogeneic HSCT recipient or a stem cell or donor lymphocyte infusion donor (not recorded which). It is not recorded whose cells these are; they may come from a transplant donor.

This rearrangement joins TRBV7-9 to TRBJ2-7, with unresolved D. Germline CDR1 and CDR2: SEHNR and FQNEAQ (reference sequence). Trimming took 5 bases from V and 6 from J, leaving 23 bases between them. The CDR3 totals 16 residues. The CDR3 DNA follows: TGTGCCAGCAGCCCCCACCCAGGCGGAACCGTTTTCGAGCAGTACTTC. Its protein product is CASSPHPGGTVFEQYF.

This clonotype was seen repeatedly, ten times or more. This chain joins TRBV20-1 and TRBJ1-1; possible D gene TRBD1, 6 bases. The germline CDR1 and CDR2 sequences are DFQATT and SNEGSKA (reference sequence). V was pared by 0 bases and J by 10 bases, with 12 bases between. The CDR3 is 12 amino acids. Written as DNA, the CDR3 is TGCAGTGCTAGAGATGGGGGGCGGGGAGCTTTCTTT. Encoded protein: CSARDGGRGAFF.

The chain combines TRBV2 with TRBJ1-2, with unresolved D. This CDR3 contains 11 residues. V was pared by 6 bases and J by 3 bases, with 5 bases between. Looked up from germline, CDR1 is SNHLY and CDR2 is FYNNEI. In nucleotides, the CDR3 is TGTGCCAGCAGGGCGGACTATGGCTACACCTTC. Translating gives CASRADYGYTF.

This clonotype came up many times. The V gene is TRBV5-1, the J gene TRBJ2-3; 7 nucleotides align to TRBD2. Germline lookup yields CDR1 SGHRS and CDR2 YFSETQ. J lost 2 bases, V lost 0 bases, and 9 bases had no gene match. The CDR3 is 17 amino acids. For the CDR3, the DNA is TGCGCCAGCAGCTTGGGGTCTAGCGGATCCAACACAGATACGCAGTATTTT. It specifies CASSLGSSGSNTDTQYF.

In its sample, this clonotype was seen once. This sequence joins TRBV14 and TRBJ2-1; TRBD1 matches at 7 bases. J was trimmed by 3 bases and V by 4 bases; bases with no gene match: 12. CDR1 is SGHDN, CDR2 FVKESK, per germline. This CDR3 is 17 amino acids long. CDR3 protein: CASSRTLGTVDYNEQFF. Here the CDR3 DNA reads TGTGCCAGCAGCCGCACCTTGGGGACAGTTGACTACAATGAGCAGTTCTTC.